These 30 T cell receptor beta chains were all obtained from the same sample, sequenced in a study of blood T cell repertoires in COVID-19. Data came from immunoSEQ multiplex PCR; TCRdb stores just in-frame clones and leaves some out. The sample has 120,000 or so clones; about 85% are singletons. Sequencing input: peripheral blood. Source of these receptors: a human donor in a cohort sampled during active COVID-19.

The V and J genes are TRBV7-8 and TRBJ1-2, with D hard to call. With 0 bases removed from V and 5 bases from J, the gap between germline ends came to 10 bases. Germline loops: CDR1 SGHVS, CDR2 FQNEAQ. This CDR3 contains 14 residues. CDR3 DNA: TGTGCCAGCAGCTTAGCGGGGAGACAATATGGCTACACCTTC. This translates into CASSLAGRQYGYTF.

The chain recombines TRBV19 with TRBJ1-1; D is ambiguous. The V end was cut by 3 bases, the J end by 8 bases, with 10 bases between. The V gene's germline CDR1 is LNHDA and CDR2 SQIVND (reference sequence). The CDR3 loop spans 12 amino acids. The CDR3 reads CASSIYTEEAFF. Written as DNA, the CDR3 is TGTGCCAGTAGTATTTATACAGAAGAAGCTTTCTTT.

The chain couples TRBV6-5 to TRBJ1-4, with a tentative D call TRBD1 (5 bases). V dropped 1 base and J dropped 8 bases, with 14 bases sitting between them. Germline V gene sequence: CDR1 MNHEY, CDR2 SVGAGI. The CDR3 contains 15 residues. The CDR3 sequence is CASSYWSQGREKLFF. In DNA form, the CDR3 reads TGTGCCAGCAGTTACTGGTCGCAGGGTAGGGAAAAACTGTTTTTT.

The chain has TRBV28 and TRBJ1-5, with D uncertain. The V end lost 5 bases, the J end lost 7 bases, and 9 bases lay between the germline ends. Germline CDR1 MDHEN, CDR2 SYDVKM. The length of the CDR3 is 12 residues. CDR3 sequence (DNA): TGTGCCAGCAGTCTCCTCAGGCAGCCCCAGCATTTT. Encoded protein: CASSLLRQPQHF.

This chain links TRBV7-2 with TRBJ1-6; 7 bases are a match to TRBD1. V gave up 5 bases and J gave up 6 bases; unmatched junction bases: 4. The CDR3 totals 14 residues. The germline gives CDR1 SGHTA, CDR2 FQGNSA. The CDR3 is CASSGQATNSPLHF. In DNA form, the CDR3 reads TGTGCCAGCAGCGGACAGGCGACTAATTCACCCCTCCACTTT.

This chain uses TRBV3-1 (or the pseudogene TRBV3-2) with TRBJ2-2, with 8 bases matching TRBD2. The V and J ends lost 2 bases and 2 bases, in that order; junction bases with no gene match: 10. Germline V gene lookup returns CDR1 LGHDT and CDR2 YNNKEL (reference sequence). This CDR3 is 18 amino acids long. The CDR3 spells CASSQNYPGLVNTGELFF. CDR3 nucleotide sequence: TGTGCCAGCAGCCAAAATTATCCGGGACTAGTCAACACCGGGGAGCTGTTTTTT.

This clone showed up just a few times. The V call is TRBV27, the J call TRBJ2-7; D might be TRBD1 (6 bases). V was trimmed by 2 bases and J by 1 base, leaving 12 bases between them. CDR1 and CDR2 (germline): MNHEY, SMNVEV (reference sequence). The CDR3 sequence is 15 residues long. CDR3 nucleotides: TGTGCCAGCAGTTTAGAGGGACACTCTTCCTACGAGCAGTACTTC. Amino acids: CASSLEGHSSYEQYF.

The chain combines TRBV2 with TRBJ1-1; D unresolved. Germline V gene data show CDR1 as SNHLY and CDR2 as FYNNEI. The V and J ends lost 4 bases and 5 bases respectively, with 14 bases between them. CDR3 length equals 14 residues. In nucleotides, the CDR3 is TGTGCCAGCAGTGGATTAGAGAAACAGACTGAAGCTTTCTTT. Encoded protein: CASSGLEKQTEAFF.

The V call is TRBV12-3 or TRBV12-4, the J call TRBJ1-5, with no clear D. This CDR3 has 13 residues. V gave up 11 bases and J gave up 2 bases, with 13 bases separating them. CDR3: CASVRGGNQPQHF. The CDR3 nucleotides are TGTGCCTCCGTACGGGGAGGCAATCAGCCCCAGCATTTT.

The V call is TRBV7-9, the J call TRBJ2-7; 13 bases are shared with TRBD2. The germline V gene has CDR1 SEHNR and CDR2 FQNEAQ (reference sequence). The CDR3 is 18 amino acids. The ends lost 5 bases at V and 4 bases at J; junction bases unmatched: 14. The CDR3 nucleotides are TGTGCCAGCAGCGGCGGGACGGCTCGGACTAGCGGGAGATACGAGCAGTACTTC. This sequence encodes CASSGGTARTSGRYEQYF.

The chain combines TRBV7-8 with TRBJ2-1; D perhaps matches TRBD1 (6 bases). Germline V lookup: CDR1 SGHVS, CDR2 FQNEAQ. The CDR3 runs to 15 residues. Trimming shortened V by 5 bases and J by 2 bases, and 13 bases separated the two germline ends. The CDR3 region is CASSPYRDTYNEQFF. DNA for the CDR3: TGTGCCAGCAGCCCCTACCGGGACACCTACAATGAGCAGTTCTTC. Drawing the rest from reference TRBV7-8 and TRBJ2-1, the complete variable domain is GAGVSQSPRYKVAKRGQDVALRCDPISGHVSLFWYQQALGQGPEFLTYFQNEAQLDKSGLPSDRFFAERPEGSVSTLKIQRTQQEDSAVYLCASSPYRDTYNEQFFGPGTRLTVL.

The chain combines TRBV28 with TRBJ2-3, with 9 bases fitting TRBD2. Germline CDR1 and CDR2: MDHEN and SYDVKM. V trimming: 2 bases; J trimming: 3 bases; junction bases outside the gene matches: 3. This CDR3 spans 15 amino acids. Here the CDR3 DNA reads TGTGCCAGCAGTTTAGCGGGAGGGGGTACAGATACGCAGTATTTT. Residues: CASSLAGGGTDTQYF.

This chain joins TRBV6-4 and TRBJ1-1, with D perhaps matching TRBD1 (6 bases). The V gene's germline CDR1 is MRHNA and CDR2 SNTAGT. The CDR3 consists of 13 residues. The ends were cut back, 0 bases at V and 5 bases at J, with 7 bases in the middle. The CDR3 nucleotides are TGTGCCAGCAGTGACTCGAGGGGGACTGAAGCTTTCTTT. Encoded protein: CASSDSRGTEAFF.

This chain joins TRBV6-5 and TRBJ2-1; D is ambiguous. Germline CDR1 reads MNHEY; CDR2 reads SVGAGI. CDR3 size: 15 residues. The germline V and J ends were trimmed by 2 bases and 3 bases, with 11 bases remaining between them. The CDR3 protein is CASSYPPDNYNEQFF. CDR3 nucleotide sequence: TGTGCCAGCAGTTACCCGCCAGACAACTACAATGAGCAGTTCTTC.

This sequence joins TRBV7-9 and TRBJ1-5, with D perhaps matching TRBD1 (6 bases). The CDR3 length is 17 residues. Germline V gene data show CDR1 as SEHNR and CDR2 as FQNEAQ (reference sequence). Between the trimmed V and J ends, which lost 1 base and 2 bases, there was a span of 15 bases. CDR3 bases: TGTGCCAGCAGCTTAGACGGGACCAGGGGAGGCAATCAGCCCCAGCATTTT. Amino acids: CASSLDGTRGGNQPQHF.

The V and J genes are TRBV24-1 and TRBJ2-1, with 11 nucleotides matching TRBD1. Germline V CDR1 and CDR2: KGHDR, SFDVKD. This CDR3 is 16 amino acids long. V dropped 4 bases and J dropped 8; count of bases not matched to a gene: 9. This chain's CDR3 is CATSDNRDRGADEQFF. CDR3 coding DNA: TGTGCCACCAGTGACAACCGGGACAGGGGGGCTGATGAGCAGTTCTTC.

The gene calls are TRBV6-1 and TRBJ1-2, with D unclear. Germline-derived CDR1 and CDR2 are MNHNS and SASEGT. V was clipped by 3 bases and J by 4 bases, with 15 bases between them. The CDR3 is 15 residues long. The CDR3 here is CASSDAASPPYGYTF. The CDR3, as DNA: TGTGCCAGCAGTGATGCGGCCTCTCCGCCCTATGGCTACACCTTC.

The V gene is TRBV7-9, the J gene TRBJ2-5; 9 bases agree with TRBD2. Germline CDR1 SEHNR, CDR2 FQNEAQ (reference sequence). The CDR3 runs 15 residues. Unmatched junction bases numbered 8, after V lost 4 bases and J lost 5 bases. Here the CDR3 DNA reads TGTGCCAGCAGCTATAAAAAGCGGGAGGATGAGACCCAGTACTTC. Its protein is CASSYKKREDETQYF. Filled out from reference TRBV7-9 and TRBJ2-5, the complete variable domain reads DTGVSQNPRHKITKRGQNVTFRCDPISEHNRLYWYRQTLGQGPEFLTYFQNEAQLEKSRLLSDRFSAERPKGSFSTLEIQRTEQGDSAMYLCASSYKKREDETQYFGPGTRLLVL.

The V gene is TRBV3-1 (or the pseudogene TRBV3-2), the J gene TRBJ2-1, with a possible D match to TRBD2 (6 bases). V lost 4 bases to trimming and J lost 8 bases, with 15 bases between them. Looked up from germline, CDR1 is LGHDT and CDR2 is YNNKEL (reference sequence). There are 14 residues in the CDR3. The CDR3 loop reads CASSPSLAVDEQFF. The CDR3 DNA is TGTGCCAGCAGCCCGAGTTTAGCGGTCGATGAGCAGTTCTTC.

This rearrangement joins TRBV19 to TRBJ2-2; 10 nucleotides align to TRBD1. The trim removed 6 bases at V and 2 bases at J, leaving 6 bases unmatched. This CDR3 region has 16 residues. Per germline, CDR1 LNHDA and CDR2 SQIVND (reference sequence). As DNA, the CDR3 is TGTGCCAGTAGCCCGGGACAGGGGTTCAACACCGGGGAGCTGTTTTTT. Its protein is CASSPGQGFNTGELFF.

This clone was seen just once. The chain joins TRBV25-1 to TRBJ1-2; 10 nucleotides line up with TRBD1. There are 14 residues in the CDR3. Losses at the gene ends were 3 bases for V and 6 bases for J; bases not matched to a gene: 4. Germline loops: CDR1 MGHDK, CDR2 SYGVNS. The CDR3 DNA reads TGTGCCAGCAGTGACGGGGACAGGGGCCATGGCTACACCTTC. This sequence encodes CASSDGDRGHGYTF.

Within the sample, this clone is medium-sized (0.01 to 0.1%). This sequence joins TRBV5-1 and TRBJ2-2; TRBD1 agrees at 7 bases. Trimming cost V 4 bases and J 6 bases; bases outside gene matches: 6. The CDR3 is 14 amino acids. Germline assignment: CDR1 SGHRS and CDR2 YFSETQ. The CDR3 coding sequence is TGCGCCAGCAGCCTCCCGACAGGGCCCGGGGAGCTGTTTTTT. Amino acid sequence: CASSLPTGPGELFF.

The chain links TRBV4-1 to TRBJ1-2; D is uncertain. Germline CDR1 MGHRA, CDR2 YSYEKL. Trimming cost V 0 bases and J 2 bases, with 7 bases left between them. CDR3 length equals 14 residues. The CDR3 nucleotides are TGCGCCAGCAGCCAAGAGGCATTCAACTATGGCTACACCTTC. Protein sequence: CASSQEAFNYGYTF.

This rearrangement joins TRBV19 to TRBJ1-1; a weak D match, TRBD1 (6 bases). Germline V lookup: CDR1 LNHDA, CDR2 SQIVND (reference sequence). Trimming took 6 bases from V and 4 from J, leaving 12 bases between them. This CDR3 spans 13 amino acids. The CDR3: CASRDRRGTEAFF. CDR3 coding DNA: TGTGCCAGTAGGGACAGAAGGGGCACTGAAGCTTTCTTT.

The CDR3 is CASKQTGGFNQPQHF. In nucleotides, the CDR3 is TGTGCCAGCAAACAGACAGGGGGCTTTAATCAGCCCCAGCATTTT. This chain connects TRBV27 to TRBJ1-5; 10 positions match TRBD1. J gave up 4 bases and V 7 bases, and 7 bases lay outside the gene matches. CDR1 MNHEY and CDR2 SMNVEV come from the germline V gene (reference sequence). CDR3 length: 15 amino acids.

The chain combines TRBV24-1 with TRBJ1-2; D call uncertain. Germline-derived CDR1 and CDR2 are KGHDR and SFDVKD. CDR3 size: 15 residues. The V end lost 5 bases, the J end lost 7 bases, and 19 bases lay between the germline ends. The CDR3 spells CATSGSDNPVRGYTF. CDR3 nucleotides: TGTGCCACCAGTGGCAGCGATAATCCCGTCCGTGGCTACACCTTC.

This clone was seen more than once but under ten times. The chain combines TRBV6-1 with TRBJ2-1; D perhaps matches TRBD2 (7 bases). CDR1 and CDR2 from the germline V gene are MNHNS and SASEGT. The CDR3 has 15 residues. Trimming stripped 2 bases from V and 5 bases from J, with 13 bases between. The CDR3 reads CASSERGADNNEQFF. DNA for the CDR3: TGTGCCAGCAGTGAACGGGGGGCAGACAACAATGAGCAGTTCTTC.

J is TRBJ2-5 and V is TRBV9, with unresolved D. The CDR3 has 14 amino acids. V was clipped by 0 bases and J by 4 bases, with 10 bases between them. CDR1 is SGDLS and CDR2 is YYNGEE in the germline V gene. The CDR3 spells CASSVASISETQYF. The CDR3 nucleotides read TGTGCCAGCAGCGTAGCGTCTATATCAGAGACCCAGTACTTC.

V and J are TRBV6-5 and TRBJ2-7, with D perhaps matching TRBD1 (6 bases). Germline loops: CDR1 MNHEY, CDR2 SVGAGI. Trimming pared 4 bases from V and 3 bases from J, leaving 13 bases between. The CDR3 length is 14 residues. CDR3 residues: CASSLDRRYYEQYF. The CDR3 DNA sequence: TGTGCCAGCAGTTTGGACAGACGATACTACGAGCAGTACTTC.

The DNA for the CDR3 is TGTGCCAGTAGTATGTCCGGGACAGGGAGGCTCCAGCATTTT. Protein product: CASSMSGTGRLQHF. The chain employs TRBV19 and TRBJ1-5, with 9 positions matching TRBD1. The germline V gene encodes CDR1 LNHDA and CDR2 SQIVND (reference sequence). Trimming at V came to 3 bases and at J to 12 bases, leaving 9 bases not matched to a gene. This CDR3 contains 14 residues.